A single sample gave rise to the 8 T cell receptor beta chains below, sequenced in a study of response to subunit inactivated influenza vaccine. TCRdb processed the RT-PCR reads anew with MiXCR; each CDR3 protein has one entry. Among hundreds of thousands of distinct CDR3 sequences listed, 6.5% to 8% were seen once. Sequenced material: PBMCs from blood, taken roughly 24 months after vaccination. Receptor source: a man aged 50-75 years who received an inactivated influenza vaccine.

In its sample, this clonotype was seen a few times. V is TRBV18 and J is TRBJ2-1, with TRBD2 matching over 8 bases. The CDR3 is 17 amino acids. The germline gives CDR1 KGHSH, CDR2 LQKENI. V shed 3 bases and J 1 base; nucleotides not matched to a gene: 8. DNA for the CDR3: TGTGCCAGCTCACCCACCGTACTAGCGGTTTCCTACAATGAGCAGTTCTTC. This encodes CASSPTVLAVSYNEQFF.

In its sample, this clonotype was seen a few times. This sequence joins TRBV20-1 and TRBJ2-1, with D unresolved. CDR3 size: 11 residues. Trimming pared 3 bases from V and 7 bases from J, leaving 7 bases between. The germline V gene encodes CDR1 DFQATT and CDR2 SNEGSKA (reference sequence). Here the CDR3 reads CSASMGNEQFF. The CDR3 DNA is TGCAGTGCTAGTATGGGGAATGAGCAGTTCTTC.

The sample holds a few counts of this clonotype. The chain uses TRBV2 and TRBJ2-3; D is undetermined. CDR3 size: 15 residues. V was cut by 7 bases and J by 3 bases, with 17 bases left in between. Germline V CDR1 and CDR2: SNHLY, FYNNEI. CDR3: CASTIGQVRTDTQYF. The CDR3 DNA is TGTGCCAGCACCATAGGCCAGGTTAGGACAGATACGCAGTATTTT.

There are a few counts of this clonotype. CDR3 in DNA: TGCGCCAGCAGCCAAGACTTGACTACCGGGCACACCGGGGAGCTGTTTTTT. Its protein product is CASSQDLTTGHTGELFF. The rearrangement links TRBV4-3 to TRBJ2-2, with D tentatively TRBD2 (5 bases). Germline V gene sequence: CDR1 LGHNA, CDR2 YSLEER. The CDR3 is made up of 17 amino acids. V was cut by 0 bases and J by 3 bases, with 14 bases left in between.

The chain is built from TRBV6-1 and TRBJ1-5, with a weak D call TRBD1 (5 bases). Per germline, CDR1 MNHNS and CDR2 SASEGT. The CDR3 consists of 13 residues. Trimming shortened V by 6 bases and J by 7 bases, and 13 bases separated the two germline ends. The CDR3 reads CASRAGYVQPQHF. The CDR3 coding sequence is TGTGCCAGCAGGGCAGGGTACGTACAGCCCCAGCATTTT.

This clonotype was recorded many times. The V and J genes are TRBV4-2 and TRBJ1-5, with D perhaps matching TRBD1 (6 bases). Germline V gene lookup returns CDR1 LGHNA and CDR2 YNFKEQ. The CDR3 contains 15 residues. V was trimmed by 4 bases and J by 7 bases, leaving 17 bases between them. This CDR3 reads CASSREGQRGQPQHF. CDR3 coding DNA: TGTGCCAGCAGCCGGGAAGGACAGCGGGGCCAGCCCCAGCATTTT.

The CDR3 DNA is TGCAGTGCCTCACTTTGGGCCGGGGAGCTGTTTTTT. It is translated as CSASLWAGELFF. The chain uses TRBV20-1 and TRBJ2-2; no definite D call. The germline V gene has CDR1 DFQATT and CDR2 SNEGSKA (reference sequence). CDR3 size: 12 residues. V was shortened by 6 bases and J by 6 bases, with 11 bases between the two germline ends.

This clonotype was detected ten times or more. The chain links TRBV4-1 to TRBJ2-3; 10 bases line up with TRBD1. The CDR3 totals 15 residues. V lost 4 bases, J lost 6 bases, and 7 bases stayed unmatched. Per the germline V gene, CDR1 is MGHRA and CDR2 is YSYEKL. The CDR3 sequence is CASSPRQGAGDTQYF. DNA for the CDR3: TGCGCCAGCAGCCCTCGACAGGGGGCAGGGGATACGCAGTATTTT.